This entry describes one T cell receptor (beta chain). The antigen is unknown. Terminally differentiated effector memory CD45RA+ cells were excluded from the naive CD8 cells, which were CD45RO-negative and positively selected for CCR7. This CDR3 spans 14 amino acids. Trimming removed 3 bases from V and 6 bases from J; junction bases left unmatched: 7. The germline CDR1 and CDR2 sequences are PRHDT and FYEKMQ (reference sequence). Profiling relied on immunoSEQ multiplex PCR, and the TCRdb table lists in-frame clones only, not all of them. The sample contains under 2,000,000 clones, about 95% of which appear only once. The data were obtained in a study of shared clonotypes between healthy human individuals. General study results and limits: Sequencing depth was expected to affect clonotype sharing among donors.

Sequences were obtained from naive CD8+ T cells sorted from blood. This receptor was taken from a man aged 18 to 29 in good health. The chain uses TRBV13 and TRBJ2-7; 8 nucleotides align to TRBD1. The CDR3 sequence: CASSLDREAIEQYF. The CDR3, as DNA: TGTGCCAGCAGCTTGGACAGGGAGGCAATCGAGCAGTACTTC.